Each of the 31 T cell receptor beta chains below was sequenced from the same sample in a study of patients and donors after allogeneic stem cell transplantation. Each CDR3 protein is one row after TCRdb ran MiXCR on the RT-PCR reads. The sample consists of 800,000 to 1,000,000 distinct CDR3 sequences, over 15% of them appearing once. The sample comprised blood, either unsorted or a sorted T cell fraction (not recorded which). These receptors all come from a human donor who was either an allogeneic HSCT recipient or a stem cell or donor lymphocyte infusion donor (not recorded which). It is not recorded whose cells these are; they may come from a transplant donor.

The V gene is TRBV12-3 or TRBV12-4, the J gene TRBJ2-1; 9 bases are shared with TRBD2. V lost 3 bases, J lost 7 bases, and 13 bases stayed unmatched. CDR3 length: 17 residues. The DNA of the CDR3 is TGTGCCAGCAGTTTTGAGGGGGGCCTAGCGGGAAAAAATGAGCAGTTCTTC. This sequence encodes CASSFEGGLAGKNEQFF.

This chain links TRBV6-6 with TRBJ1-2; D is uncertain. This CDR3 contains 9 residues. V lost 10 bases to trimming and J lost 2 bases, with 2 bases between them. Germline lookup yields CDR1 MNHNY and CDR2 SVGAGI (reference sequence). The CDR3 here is CATNYGYTF. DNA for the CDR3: TGTGCCACCAACTATGGCTACACCTTC.

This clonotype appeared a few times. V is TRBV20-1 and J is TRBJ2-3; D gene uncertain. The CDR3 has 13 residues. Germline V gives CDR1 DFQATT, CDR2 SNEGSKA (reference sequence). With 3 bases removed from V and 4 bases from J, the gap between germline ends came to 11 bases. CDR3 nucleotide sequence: TGCAGTGCTAGGGCAAGTTGGTCAGATACGCAGTATTTT. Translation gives CSARASWSDTQYF.

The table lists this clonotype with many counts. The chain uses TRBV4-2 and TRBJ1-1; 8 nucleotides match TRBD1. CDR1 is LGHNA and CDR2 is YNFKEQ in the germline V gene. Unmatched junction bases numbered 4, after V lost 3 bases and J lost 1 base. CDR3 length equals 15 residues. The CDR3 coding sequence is TGTGCCAGCAGCCACAGTGGGACAGGGAACACTGAAGCTTTCTTT. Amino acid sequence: CASSHSGTGNTEAFF.

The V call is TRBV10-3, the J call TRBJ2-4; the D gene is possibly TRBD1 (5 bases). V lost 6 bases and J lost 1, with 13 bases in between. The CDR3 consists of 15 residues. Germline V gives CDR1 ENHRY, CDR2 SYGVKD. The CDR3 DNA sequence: TGTGCCATCAGCTTAGGGGTCCGGGCCAAAAACATTCAGTACTTC. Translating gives CAISLGVRAKNIQYF.

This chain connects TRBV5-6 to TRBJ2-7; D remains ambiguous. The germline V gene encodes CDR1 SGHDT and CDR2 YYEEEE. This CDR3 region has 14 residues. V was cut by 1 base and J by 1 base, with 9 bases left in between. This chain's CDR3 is CASSLTMPSYEQYF. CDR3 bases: TGTGCCAGCAGCTTGACAATGCCTTCCTACGAGCAGTACTTC.

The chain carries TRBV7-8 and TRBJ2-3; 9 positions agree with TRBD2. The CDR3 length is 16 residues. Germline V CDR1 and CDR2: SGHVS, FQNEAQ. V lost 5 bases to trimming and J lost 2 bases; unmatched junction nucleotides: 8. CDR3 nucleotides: TGTGCCAGCAGCCACGGAGCGGGAGGTTTCACAGATACGCAGTATTTT. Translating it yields CASSHGAGGFTDTQYF.

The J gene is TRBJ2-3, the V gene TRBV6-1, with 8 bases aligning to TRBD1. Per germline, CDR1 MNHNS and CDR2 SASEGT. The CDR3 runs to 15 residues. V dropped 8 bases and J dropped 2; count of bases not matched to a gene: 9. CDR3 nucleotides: TGTGCCAGCGCGCGCGACAGGGGCAACACAGATACGCAGTATTTT. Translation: CASARDRGNTDTQYF.

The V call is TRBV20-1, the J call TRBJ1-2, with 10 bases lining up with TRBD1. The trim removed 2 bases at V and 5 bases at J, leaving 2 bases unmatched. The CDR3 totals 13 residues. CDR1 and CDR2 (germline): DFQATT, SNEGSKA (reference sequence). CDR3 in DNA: TGCAGTGCTAGACCGGACAGGGGGTATGGCTACACCTTC. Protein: CSARPDRGYGYTF.

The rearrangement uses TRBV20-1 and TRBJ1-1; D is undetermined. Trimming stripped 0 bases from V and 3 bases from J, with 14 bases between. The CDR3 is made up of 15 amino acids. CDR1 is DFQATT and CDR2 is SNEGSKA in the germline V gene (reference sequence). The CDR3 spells CSARELGSGDTEAFF. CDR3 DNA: TGCAGTGCTAGAGAGTTGGGGAGCGGGGACACTGAAGCTTTCTTT.

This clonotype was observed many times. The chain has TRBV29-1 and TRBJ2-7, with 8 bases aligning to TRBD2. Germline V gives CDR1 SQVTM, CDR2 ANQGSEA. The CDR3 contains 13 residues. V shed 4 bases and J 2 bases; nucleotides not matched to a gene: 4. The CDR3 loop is CSVAAGGPYEQYF. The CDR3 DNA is TGCAGCGTTGCGGCGGGAGGCCCCTACGAGCAGTACTTC.

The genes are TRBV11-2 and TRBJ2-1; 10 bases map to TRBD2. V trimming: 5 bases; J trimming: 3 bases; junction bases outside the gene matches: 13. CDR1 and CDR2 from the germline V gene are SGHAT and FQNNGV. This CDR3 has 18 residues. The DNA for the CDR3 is TGTGCCAGCAGCCCTCCCCGGGGGACTAGCGAACACTACAATGAGCAGTTCTTC. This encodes CASSPPRGTSEHYNEQFF.

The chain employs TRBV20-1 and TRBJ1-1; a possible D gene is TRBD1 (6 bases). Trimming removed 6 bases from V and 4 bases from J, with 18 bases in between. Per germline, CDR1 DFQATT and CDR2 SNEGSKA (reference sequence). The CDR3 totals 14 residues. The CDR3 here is CSATNDRSGTEAFF. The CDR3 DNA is TGCAGTGCCACGAATGACAGGTCGGGCACTGAAGCTTTCTTT.

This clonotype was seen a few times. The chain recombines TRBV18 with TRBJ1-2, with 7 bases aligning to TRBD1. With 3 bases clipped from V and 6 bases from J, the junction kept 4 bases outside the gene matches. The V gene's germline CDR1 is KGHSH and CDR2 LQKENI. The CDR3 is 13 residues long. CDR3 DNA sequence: TGTGCCAGCTCACCCAACACAGGGGATGGCTACACCTTC. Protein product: CASSPNTGDGYTF.

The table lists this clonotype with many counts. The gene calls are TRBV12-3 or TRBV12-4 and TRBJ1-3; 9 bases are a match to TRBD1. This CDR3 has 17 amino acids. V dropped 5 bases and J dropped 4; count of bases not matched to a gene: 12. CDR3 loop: CASSGGTGPLGGNTIYF. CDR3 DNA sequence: TGTGCCAGCAGTGGCGGGACAGGGCCTCTTGGGGGAAACACCATATATTTT.

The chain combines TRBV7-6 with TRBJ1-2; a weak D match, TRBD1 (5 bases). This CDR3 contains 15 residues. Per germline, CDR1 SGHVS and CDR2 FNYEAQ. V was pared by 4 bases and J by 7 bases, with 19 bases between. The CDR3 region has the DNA TGTGCCAGCAGCTCCGGGTCCGGGGGGGTCCGTGGCTACACCTTC. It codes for CASSSGSGGVRGYTF.

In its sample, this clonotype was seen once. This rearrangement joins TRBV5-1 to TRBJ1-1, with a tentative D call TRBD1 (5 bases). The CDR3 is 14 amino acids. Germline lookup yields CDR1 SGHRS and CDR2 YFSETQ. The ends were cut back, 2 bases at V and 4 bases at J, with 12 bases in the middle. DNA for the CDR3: TGCGCCAGCAGCTTAATTCAGGGACCCACTGAAGCTTTCTTT. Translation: CASSLIQGPTEAFF.

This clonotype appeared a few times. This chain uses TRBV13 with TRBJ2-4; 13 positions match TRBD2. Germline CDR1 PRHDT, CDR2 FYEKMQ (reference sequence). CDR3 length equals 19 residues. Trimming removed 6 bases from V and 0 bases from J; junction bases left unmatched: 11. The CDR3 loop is CASRRAGTSGTSAKNIQYF. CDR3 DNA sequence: TGTGCCAGCAGACGAGCCGGGACTAGCGGGACCTCAGCCAAAAACATTCAGTACTTC.

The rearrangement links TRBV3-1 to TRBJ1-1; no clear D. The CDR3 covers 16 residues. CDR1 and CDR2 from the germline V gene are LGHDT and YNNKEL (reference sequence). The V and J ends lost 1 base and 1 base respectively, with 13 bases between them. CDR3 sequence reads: CASSQAQTVGNTEAFF. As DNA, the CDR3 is TGTGCCAGCAGCCAAGCACAGACGGTGGGGAACACTGAAGCTTTCTTT.

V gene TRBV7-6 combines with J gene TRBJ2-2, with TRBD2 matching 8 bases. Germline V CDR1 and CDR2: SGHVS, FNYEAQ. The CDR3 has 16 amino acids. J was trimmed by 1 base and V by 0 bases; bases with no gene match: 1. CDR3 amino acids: CASSLAGLVNTGELFF. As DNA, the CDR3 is TGTGCCAGCAGCTTAGCGGGACTAGTGAACACCGGGGAGCTGTTTTTT.

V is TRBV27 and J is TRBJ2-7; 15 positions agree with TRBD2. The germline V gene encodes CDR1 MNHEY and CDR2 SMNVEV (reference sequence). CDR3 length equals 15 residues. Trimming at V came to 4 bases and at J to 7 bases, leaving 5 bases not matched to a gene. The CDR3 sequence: CASSSGLAGGGEQYF. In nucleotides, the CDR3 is TGTGCCAGCAGTTCAGGACTAGCGGGAGGGGGAGAGCAGTACTTC.

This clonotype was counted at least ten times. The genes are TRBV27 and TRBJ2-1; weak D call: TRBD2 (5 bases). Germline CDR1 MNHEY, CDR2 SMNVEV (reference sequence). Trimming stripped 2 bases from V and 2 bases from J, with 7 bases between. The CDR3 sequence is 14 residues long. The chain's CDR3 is CASSLRGTYNEQFF. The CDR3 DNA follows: TGTGCCAGCAGTTTAAGAGGGACCTACAATGAGCAGTTCTTC.

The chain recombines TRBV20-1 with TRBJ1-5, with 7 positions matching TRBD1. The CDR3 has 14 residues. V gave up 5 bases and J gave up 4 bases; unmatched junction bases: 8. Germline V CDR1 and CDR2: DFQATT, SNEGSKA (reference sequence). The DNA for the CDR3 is TGCAGTGCTGACCGGGACAGCTCGAATCAGCCCCAGCATTTT. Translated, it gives CSADRDSSNQPQHF.

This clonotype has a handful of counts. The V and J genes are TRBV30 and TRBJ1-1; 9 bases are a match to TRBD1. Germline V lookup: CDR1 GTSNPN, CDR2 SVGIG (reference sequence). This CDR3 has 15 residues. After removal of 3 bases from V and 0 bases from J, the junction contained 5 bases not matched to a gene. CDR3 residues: CAWRGQGHMNTEAFF. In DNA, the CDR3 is TGTGCCTGGAGGGGACAGGGTCATATGAACACTGAAGCTTTCTTT.

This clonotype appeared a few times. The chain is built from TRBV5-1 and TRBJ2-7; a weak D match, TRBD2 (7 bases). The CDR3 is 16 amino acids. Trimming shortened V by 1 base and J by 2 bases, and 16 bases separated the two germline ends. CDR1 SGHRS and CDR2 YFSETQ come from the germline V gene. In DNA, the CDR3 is TGCGCCAGCAGCTTGCTGGGGGCAGCGGGGACCTACGAGCAGTACTTC. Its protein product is CASSLLGAAGTYEQYF.

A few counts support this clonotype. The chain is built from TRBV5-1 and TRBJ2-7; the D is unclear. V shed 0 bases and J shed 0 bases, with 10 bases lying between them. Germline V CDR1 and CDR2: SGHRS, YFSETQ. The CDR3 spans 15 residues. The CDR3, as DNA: TGCGCCAGCAGCTTGGAAGCCCCTAGCTCCTACGAGCAGTACTTC. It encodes CASSLEAPSSYEQYF.

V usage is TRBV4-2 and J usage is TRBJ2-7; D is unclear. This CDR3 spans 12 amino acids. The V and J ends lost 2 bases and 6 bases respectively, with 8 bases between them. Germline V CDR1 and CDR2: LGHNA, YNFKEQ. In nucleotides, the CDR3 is TGTGCCAGCAGCCAAAACCGACTCGAGCAGTACTTC. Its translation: CASSQNRLEQYF.

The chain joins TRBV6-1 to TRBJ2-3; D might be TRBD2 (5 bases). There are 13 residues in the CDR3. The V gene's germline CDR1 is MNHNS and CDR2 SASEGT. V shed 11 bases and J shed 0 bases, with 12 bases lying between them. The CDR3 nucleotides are TGTGCCCTCGGGATTACTAGCACAGATACGCAGTATTTT. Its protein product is CALGITSTDTQYF.

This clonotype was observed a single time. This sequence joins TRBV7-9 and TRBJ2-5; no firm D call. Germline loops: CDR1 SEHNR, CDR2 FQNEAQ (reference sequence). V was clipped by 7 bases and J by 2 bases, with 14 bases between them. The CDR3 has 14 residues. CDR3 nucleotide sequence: TGTGCCAGCACCTATAAGGGCTTTCAAGAGACCCAGTACTTC. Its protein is CASTYKGFQETQYF.

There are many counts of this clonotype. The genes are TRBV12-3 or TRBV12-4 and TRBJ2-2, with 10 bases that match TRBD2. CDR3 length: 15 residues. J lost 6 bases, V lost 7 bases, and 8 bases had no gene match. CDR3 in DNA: TGTGCCAGCACCCCTGTACTAGCGGGACCCGGGGAGCTGTTTTTT. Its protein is CASTPVLAGPGELFF.

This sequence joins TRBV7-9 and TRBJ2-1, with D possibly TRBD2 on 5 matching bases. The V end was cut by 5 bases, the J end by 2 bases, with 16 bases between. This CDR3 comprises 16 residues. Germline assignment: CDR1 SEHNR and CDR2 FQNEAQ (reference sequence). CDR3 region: CASSARPGGAYNEQFF. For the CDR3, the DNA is TGTGCCAGCAGCGCTAGGCCCGGAGGAGCCTACAATGAGCAGTTCTTC.